This T cell receptor beta chain was captured by sequencing in a study of regulatory T cells in long-lasting Graves disease. Time point denoted: newly diagnosed GD, antithyroid drugs for less than 3 months. The TCR library was made from RNA extracted from PBMCs. A blood draw put about 10 milliliters of peripheral blood into EDTA tubes. Only a few counts were recorded for this clonotype. Relying on iRepertoire HTBI primers and Arm-PCR of CDR3 regions, the team built TCR beta libraries. TCRdb processed the multiplex PCR reads anew with MiXCR; each CDR3 protein has one entry. The sample has 500,000 or so distinct CDR3 sequences, more than 15% seen once. The CDR3 contains 18 residues. Per germline, CDR1 SGHKS and CDR2 YYEKEE (reference sequence). V was trimmed by 3 bases and J by 2 bases, leaving 18 bases between them. This same sample was also taken into another study, of T cells in Graves' hyperthyroidism and ophthalmopathy.

The rearrangement links TRBV5-5 to TRBJ2-6; TRBD1 is a possible D gene (5 bases). The clonotype was recovered from a woman aged 35-65 years with Graves disease. Sequences were derived from peripheral blood mononuclear cells (PBMCs), sampled at new diagnosis, from a patient treated with antithyroid drugs. The CDR3 nucleotides are TGTGCCAGCAGCTCCGACGCATCGCTGACAGCTGGGGCCAACGTCCTGACTTTC. It yields the protein CASSSDASLTAGANVLTF. The full variable domain, in which reference TRBV5-5 and TRBJ2-6 provide the parts outside the CDR3, is DAGVTQSPTHLIKTRGQQVTLRCSPISGHKSVSWYQQVLGQGPQFIFQYYEKEERGRGNFPDRFSARQFPNYSSELNVNALLLGDSALYLCASSSDASLTAGANVLTFGAGSRLTVL.